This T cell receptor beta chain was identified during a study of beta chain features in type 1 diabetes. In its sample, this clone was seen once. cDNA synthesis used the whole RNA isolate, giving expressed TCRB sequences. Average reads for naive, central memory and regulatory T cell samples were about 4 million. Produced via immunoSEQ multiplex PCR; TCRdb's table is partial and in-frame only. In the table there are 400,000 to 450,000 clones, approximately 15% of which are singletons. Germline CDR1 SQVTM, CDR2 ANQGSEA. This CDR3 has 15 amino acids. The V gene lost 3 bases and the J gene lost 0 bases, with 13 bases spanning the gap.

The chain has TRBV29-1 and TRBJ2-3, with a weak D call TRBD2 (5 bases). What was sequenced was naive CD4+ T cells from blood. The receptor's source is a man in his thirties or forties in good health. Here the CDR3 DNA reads TGCAGCGTTGATACCCAGCGGAGGAGCACAGATACGCAGTATTTT. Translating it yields CSVDTQRRSTDTQYF.